Each of the 15 T cell receptor beta chains below was sequenced from the same sample in a study of T cell responses to AZD1222 COVID-19 vaccine. TCRdb's table, derived via immunoSEQ multiplex PCR, lists solely in-frame clones and lacks some. This sample has some 110,000 clones, with 80% to 90% found just once. The starting material was peripheral blood, obtained 28 days after the second AZD1222 dose. The receptors shown here come from an adult who received the AZD1222 COVID-19 vaccine.

This chain uses TRBV6-5 with TRBJ2-7; D uncertain. The CDR3 has 13 amino acids. Germline CDR1 is MNHEY and CDR2 is SVGAGI. Between the trimmed V and J ends, which lost 4 bases and 4 bases, there was a span of 11 bases. The chain's CDR3 is CASSSGPLYEQYF. CDR3 nucleotides: TGTGCCAGCAGTTCCGGACCACTTTACGAGCAGTACTTC.

The chain carries TRBV27 and TRBJ2-1; no clear D. The germline V gene has CDR1 MNHEY and CDR2 SMNVEV (reference sequence). Deletions cut 6 bases from V and 4 bases from J, with 22 bases between. The CDR3 loop spans 17 amino acids. CDR3 coding DNA: TGTGCCAGCAGCCTGGGGTTTGGTACAGCAATATACAATGAGCAGTTCTTC. Residues: CASSLGFGTAIYNEQFF.

The chain employs TRBV9 and TRBJ2-5, with 13 positions matching TRBD2. This CDR3 comprises 16 residues. The germline V gene encodes CDR1 SGDLS and CDR2 YYNGEE. The trim removed 3 bases at V and 2 bases at J, leaving 4 bases unmatched. Here the CDR3 DNA reads TGTGCCAGCAGCGCGGGACTAGCGGGGACTCAAGAGACCCAGTACTTC. Its translation is CASSAGLAGTQETQYF. Based on the CDR3 plus reference TRBV9 and TRBJ2-5, the full variable domain is DSGVTQTPKHLITATGQRVTLRCSPRSGDLSVYWYQQSLDQGLQFLIQYYNGEERAKGNILERFSAQQFPDLHSELNLSSLELGDSALYFCASSAGLAGTQETQYFGPGTRLLVL.

The rearrangement joins TRBV20-1 to TRBJ2-2; no clear D. Trimming took off 3 bases at V and 7 bases at J, with 6 bases between the two ends. Germline values: CDR1 DFQATT, CDR2 SNEGSKA (reference sequence). This CDR3 region has 11 residues. The CDR3 DNA is TGCAGTGCTAGTAGGAGCGGGGAGCTGTTTTTT. Its translation is CSASRSGELFF.

Concerning this clone: Other DNA sequences in this sample translate to the same CDR3. The rearrangement joins TRBV19 to TRBJ2-7; 8 bases are a match to TRBD1. In germline, CDR1 is LNHDA, CDR2 SQIVND (reference sequence). J was trimmed by 4 bases and V by 3 bases; bases with no gene match: 5. This CDR3 region has 14 residues. The CDR3, as DNA: TGTGCCAGTAGTATCGGACAGGGCCGGTACGAGCAGTACTTC. It codes for CASSIGQGRYEQYF.

This clone was recorded only once. The chain links TRBV5-4 to TRBJ2-7, with TRBD1 as a possible D gene (6 bases). The CDR3 is 12 amino acids. Trimming took 4 bases from V and 4 from J, leaving 9 bases between them. Germline CDR1 is SGHNT and CDR2 is YYREEE (reference sequence). CDR3 protein: CASSPGQYEQYF. CDR3 nucleotide sequence: TGTGCCAGCAGCCCCGGACAGTACGAGCAGTACTTC.

The chain is built from TRBV15 and TRBJ1-3; 11 bases line up with TRBD1. Trimming removed 6 bases from V and 0 bases from J; junction bases left unmatched: 4. The CDR3 extends over 16 amino acids. CDR1 LNHNV and CDR2 YYDKDF come from the germline V gene (reference sequence). The CDR3 coding sequence is TGTGCCACCAGAAAAGGGACAGGGGGCTCTGGAAACACCATATATTTT. This gives the protein CATRKGTGGSGNTIYF.

V usage is TRBV5-5 and J usage is TRBJ2-1; D could derive from TRBD1 or TRBD2 (5 bases each). The CDR3 has 15 residues. V shed 4 bases and J shed 16 bases, with 27 bases lying between them. The V gene's germline CDR1 is SGHKS and CDR2 YYEKEE (reference sequence). The DNA of the CDR3 is TGTGCCAGCAGCCAACTTGGGGGTCGCGGCCATTCTCGATTCTTC. Its translation is CASSQLGGRGHSRFF.

This clone was detected a few times. The V gene is TRBV7-9, the J gene TRBJ1-5, with D hard to call. The CDR3 is 15 amino acids. The germline gives CDR1 SEHNR, CDR2 FQNEAQ (reference sequence). Trimming left V 4 bases short and J 5 bases short, with 15 bases between. CDR3 coding DNA: TGTGCCAGCAGCTCCACGGAGGCTGGGGATCAGCCCCAGCATTTT. Amino acids: CASSSTEAGDQPQHF.

The chain links TRBV3-1 (or the pseudogene TRBV3-2) to TRBJ2-1; 7 nucleotides align to TRBD2. The V gene end was trimmed by 0 bases and the J gene end by 1 base; junction bases not matched to a gene: 6. CDR3 length: 17 residues. Germline V CDR1 and CDR2: LGHDT, YNNKEL (reference sequence). CDR3 nucleotide sequence: TGTGCCAGCAGCCAAGATCTCCCGCGGGGGTCCTACAATGAGCAGTTCTTC. Its protein product is CASSQDLPRGSYNEQFF.

This chain connects TRBV11-1 to TRBJ1-2; D ambiguous. CDR3 size: 15 residues. In germline, CDR1 is SGHAT, CDR2 FQDESV (reference sequence). The V end lost 1 base, the J end lost 8 bases, and 17 bases lay between the germline ends. The CDR3 protein is CASSLGDAGYFGYTF. CDR3 in DNA: TGTGCCAGCAGCTTAGGAGACGCGGGTTATTTCGGCTACACCTTC. The variable domain in full, completed from reference TRBV11-1 and TRBJ1-2, reads EAEVAQSPRYKITEKSQAVAFWCDPISGHATLYWYRQILGQGPELLVQFQDESVVDDSQLPKDRFSAERLKGVDSTLKIQPAELGDSAMYLCASSLGDAGYFGYTFGSGTRLTVV.

The chain links TRBV6-2 or TRBV6-3 to TRBJ2-2; D is ambiguous. This CDR3 comprises 14 residues. Trimming shortened V by 5 bases and J by 4 bases, and 11 bases separated the two germline ends. Germline V lookup: CDR1 MNHEY, CDR2 SVGEGT. The DNA of the CDR3 is TGTGCCAGCAGTAACATCAGACTCACCGGGGAGCTGTTTTTT. Translation gives CASSNIRLTGELFF.

This chain uses TRBV7-2 with TRBJ2-5; D may be TRBD2 (5 bases). Germline V lookup: CDR1 SGHTA, CDR2 FQGNSA. Trimming took 5 bases from V and 3 from J, leaving 19 bases between them. The CDR3 has 16 residues. CDR3 bases: TGTGCCAGCAGCCTATTACCTATAGCGTCCAAAGAGACCCAGTACTTC. Translated, it gives CASSLLPIASKETQYF.

The chain joins TRBV7-2 to TRBJ1-1, with a tentative D call TRBD1 (6 bases). The CDR3 loop spans 15 amino acids. The germline CDR1 and CDR2 sequences are SGHTA and FQGNSA. V was cut by 5 bases and J by 1 base, with 14 bases left in between. The CDR3 DNA sequence: TGTGCCAGCAGCCCCCGGACAGTCTCGAACACTGAAGCTTTCTTT. It translates to CASSPRTVSNTEAFF.

V and J are TRBV18 and TRBJ2-5, with 8 nucleotides matching TRBD1. This CDR3 contains 16 residues. CDR1 and CDR2 from the germline V gene are KGHSH and LQKENI. V was clipped by 3 bases and J by 5 bases; unmatched bases: 11. The CDR3 reads CASSPLSGQGQETQYF. Here the CDR3 DNA reads TGTGCCAGCTCACCCCTGTCAGGACAGGGCCAGGAGACCCAGTACTTC.